A few counts support the clone carrying this T cell receptor (beta chain). Its antigen is undetermined. The authors obtained PBMCs from 9 to 10 ml of fresh peripheral blood. These data originate in a study of T cells in Graves' hyperthyroidism and ophthalmopathy. The study's findings and limits: Ophthalmopathy and stable hyperthyroidism were told apart by a 13 V-J model.

Using RNA transcripts as the source, TCR beta CDR3 regions were amplified. A set of HTBI primers served as the primers for a first-round RT-PCR of the TCR CDR3. Each CDR3 protein is one row after TCRdb ran MiXCR on the multiplex PCR reads. Among hundreds of thousands of distinct CDR3 sequences listed, about 14% were seen once. Trimming stripped 3 bases from V and 9 bases from J, with 9 bases between. Germline CDR1 is SGHTA and CDR2 is FQGTGA. The CDR3 runs to 12 residues. The sample taken for sequencing was blood. The receptor's source is a woman in her 50s with Graves' ophthalmopathy. This chain uses TRBV7-3 with TRBJ2-1; D remains ambiguous. As DNA, the CDR3 is TGTGCCAGCAGCTTTTTTCTAGGTGAGCAGTTCTTC. Protein sequence: CASSFFLGEQFF.